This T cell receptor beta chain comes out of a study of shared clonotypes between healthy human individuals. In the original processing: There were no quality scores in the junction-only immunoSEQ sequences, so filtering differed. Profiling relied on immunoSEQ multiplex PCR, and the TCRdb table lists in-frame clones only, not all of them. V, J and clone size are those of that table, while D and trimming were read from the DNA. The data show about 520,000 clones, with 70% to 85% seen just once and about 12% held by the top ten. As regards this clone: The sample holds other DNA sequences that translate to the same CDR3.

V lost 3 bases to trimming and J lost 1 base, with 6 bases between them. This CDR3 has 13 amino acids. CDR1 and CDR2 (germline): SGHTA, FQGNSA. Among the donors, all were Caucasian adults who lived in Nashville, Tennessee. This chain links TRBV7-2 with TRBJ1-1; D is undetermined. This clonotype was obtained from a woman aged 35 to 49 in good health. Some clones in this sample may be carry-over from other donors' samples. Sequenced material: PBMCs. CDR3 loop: CASSFAGNTEAFF. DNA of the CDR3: TGTGCCAGCAGCTTTGCAGGGAACACTGAAGCTTTCTTT.